The clone carrying this T cell receptor beta chain was observed at least ten times. Antigen unknown. This specimen comes from a study of CD8 T cells in ankylosing spondylitis. Findings and caveats of the study: The disease-linked clones had a CD8+ phenotype and low blood frequencies. A TCR beta motif made of fewer than ten highly homologous variants seemed typical of ankylosing spondylitis blood.

With molecular barcodes, quantitative 5'-RACE was used to make the TCR beta libraries. A single record per CDR3 protein comes from TCRdb applying MiXCR to the 5' RACE reads. In the table there are fewer than 200,000 distinct CDR3 sequences, 18% of which are singletons. There are 15 residues in the CDR3. Germline V lookup: CDR1 SGHKS, CDR2 YYEKEE (reference sequence). Trimming removed 0 bases at V and 4 bases at J, with 13 bases between. The clonotype originates from a male donor aged 10 to 30 with ankylosing spondylitis or in good health (not recorded which). Sequencing was carried out using blood, either unsorted or a sorted T cell fraction (not recorded which). The V call is TRBV5-5, the J call TRBJ1-2; a possible D gene is TRBD1 (5 bases). CDR3 loop: CASSLAGDSVYGYTF. The CDR3 DNA is TGTGCCAGCAGCTTGGCCGGTGACAGCGTCTATGGCTACACCTTC.